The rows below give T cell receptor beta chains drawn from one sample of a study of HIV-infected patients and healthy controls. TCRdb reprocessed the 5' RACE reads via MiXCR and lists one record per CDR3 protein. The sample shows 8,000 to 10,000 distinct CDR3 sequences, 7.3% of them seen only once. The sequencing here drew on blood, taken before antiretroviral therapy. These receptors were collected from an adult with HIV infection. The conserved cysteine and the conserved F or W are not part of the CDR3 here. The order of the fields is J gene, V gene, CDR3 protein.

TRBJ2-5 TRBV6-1 ASSTKTSY
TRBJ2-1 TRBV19 ATASGQGGNEQF
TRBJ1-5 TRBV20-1 SARDIPNHLMY
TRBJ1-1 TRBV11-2 ASSAPSGGRNTEAF
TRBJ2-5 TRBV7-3 ASSLGVSSGQETQY
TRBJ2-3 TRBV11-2 ASSFRRTSATSTDTQY
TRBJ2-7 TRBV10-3 AISRQSGGYEQY
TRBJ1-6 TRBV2 ASSEDSIHSYNSPLH
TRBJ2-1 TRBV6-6 ASSYSTQGVNEQF
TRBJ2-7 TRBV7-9 ASSLVGLYEQY
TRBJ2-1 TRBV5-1 ASSLGQPGNNEQF
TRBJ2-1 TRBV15 ATSGGGPYPNEQF
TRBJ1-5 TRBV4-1 ASSWGQGPHQPQH
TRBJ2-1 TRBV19 ASSILVDTRSYNEQF
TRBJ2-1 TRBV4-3 ASSQDPGGAYEQF
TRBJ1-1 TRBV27 ASSSSRNTEAF
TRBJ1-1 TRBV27 ASSTLDSNTEAF